This T cell receptor (beta chain) appears in the sequencing data of a study of neurological immune-mediated disorders. The CDR3 contains 14 residues. V dropped 5 bases and J dropped 1 base, with 14 bases sitting between them. The germline gives CDR1 DFQATT, CDR2 SNEGSKA (reference sequence). This clonotype has at least ten counts. Its antigen is undetermined. Study observations and caveats: None of the CDR3 amino acid sequences of expanded clones recurred across subjects, suggesting private repertoires in all groups. The authors found no clinical or MRI feature associated with the multiple sclerosis repertoire cluster.

By 5'RACE with 10-nucleotide random UMIs, the cDNA was made. TCRdb re-analysed the 5' RACE reads in MiXCR, keeping a single row per CDR3 protein. The repertoire holds 50,000 to 60,000 distinct CDR3 sequences, with around 3.8% as singletons. Sorted libraries used about 1 million CD4+ or CD8+ T cells. V and J are TRBV20-1 and TRBJ1-1, with a weak D call TRBD1 (5 bases). The origin of this receptor is a woman in her thirties or forties with multiple sclerosis. Sequenced: CD4+ T cells from blood. The CDR3: CSAHTGLGNTEAFF. The CDR3 nucleotides read TGCAGTGCTCACACAGGTTTAGGGAACACTGAAGCTTTCTTT.